This T cell receptor beta chain was identified in a study of T-cell reconstitution after alpha-beta-depleted transplantation in children. Construction of the TCRbeta library involved unique molecular identifiers. MiXCR was run by TCRdb on the PCR reads, yielding one entry per CDR3 protein. The sample includes about 420,000 distinct CDR3 sequences, around 16% of them seen just once. With regard to this clonotype: Its antigen is still unknown.

General study points: From surviving recipient T cells and thymic progenitors came the high day-60 TCRbeta diversity observed in some patients. When one year had passed after transplant, most T-cell counts and diversity came from newly produced T cells.

The sequence was collected from a boy in the first two years of life who had a stem cell transplant for Wiskott-Aldrich syndrome, so the T cells may come from the graft donor. This material consisted of PBMCs, mostly from graft donor cells, taken 360 days after TCRalphabeta/CD19-depleted stem cell transplant.

CDR3 DNA sequence: TGTGCCAGCAGCTTAGGGATGGGAGGAGGTTCCAATGAGCAGTTCTTC. Protein: CASSLGMGGGSNEQFF. The rearrangement links TRBV7-9 to TRBJ2-1; tentative D call: TRBD2 (6 bases). Germline lookup yields CDR1 SEHNR and CDR2 FQNEAQ (reference sequence). Trimming removed 1 base at V and 6 bases at J, with 16 bases between. The CDR3 sequence is 16 residues long.